The rows below give T cell receptor beta chains drawn from one sample of a study of T cell repertoires in cytomegalovirus infection. TCRdb passed the reads through MiXCR, listing each CDR3 protein once. Of hundreds of thousands of distinct CDR3 sequences listed, 11% are singletons. Sequenced sample: PBMCs. All receptors derive from a human donor in good health (CMV status not recorded). Some clones in this sample may be carry-over from other donors' samples. Both conserved end residues are part of each CDR3. The D gene is left open where the match is weak. The size field is filled for only some rows; it gives once, few, many or a size class.

few	TRBJ1-3	-	TRBV6-5	CASSYSGRSYSGNTIYF	TGTGCCAGCAGTTACTCGGGCAGGTCCTACTCTGGAAACACCATATATTTT
many	TRBJ2-2	-	TRBV5-1	CASSFDFATGELFF	TGCGCCAGCAGCTTCGACTTCGCCACCGGGGAGCTGTTTTTT
-	TRBJ2-3	-	TRBV20-1	CSARAGQWGDTQYF	TGCAGTGCTAGAGCTGGACAATGGGGAGATACGCAGTATTTT
few	TRBJ1-1	TRBD1	TRBV29-1	CSVEGDRGRDTEAFF	TGCAGCGTTGAGGGGGACAGGGGGCGCGACACTGAAGCTTTCTTT
-	TRBJ2-1	TRBD2	TRBV12-3/TRBV12-4	CASRATSGSYNEQFF	TGTGCCAGCAGGGCAACTAGCGGTTCCTACAATGAGCAGTTCTTC
many	TRBJ2-3	-	TRBV15	CATSGQGGDTQYF	TGTGCCACCAGCGGGCAGGGTGGGGATACGCAGTATTTT
few	TRBJ2-1	TRBD2	TRBV5-1	CASSLNAGDAYNEQFF	TGCGCCAGCAGCTTAAATGCGGGGGACGCATACAATGAGCAGTTCTTC
many	TRBJ1-2	-	TRBV27	CASSSRPVVSGNYGYTF	TGTGCCAGCAGTTCCCGGCCCGTGGTCAGCGGAAACTATGGCTACACCTTC
many	TRBJ1-1	-	TRBV28	CASSRPGRLLAFF	TGTGCCAGCAGCCGACCGGGGCGCCTGCTGGCTTTCTTT
-	TRBJ2-1	TRBD2	TRBV18	CASSPPPQRGLRSYNEQFF	TGTGCCAGCTCGCCCCCTCCTCAGCGGGGGTTGAGATCCTACAATGAGCAGTTCTTC
many	TRBJ2-2	-	TRBV10-3	CAISETNTGELFF	TGTGCCATCAGTGAGACTAACACCGGGGAGCTGTTTTTT
few	TRBJ1-4	-	TRBV20-1	CSAQLDTYEKLFF	TGCAGTGCTCAACTGGACACCTATGAAAAACTGTTTTTT
-	TRBJ2-1	-	TRBV6-5	CASSYSNRGGFYNEQFF	TGTGCCAGCAGTTACTCGAACAGGGGAGGATTTTACAATGAGCAGTTCTTC
many	TRBJ2-1	-	TRBV28	CAGGGRNENEQFF	TGTGCCGGGGGGGGCAGGAACGAGAATGAGCAGTTCTTC
many	TRBJ2-3	TRBD1	TRBV10-3	CAIRGQGMADTQYF	TGTGCCATCCGCGGACAGGGGATGGCAGATACGCAGTATTTT
many	TRBJ1-1	-	TRBV6-1	CASSPSGGGALVGTMNTEAFF	TGTGCCAGCAGTCCGAGCGGGGGGGGCGCGCTGGTGGGGACCATGAACACTGAAGCTTTCTTT
few	TRBJ1-1	-	TRBV5-4	CAIAGAGMMNTEAFF	TGTGCCATTGCAGGGGCGGGTATGATGAACACTGAAGCTTTCTTT
-	TRBJ2-7	TRBD2	TRBV9	CASSASSGGAYPYEQYF	TGTGCCAGCAGCGCGTCTAGCGGGGGGGCTTATCCCTACGAGCAGTACTTC
-	TRBJ2-2	-	TRBV20-1	CSARDSQSGELFF	TGCAGTGCTAGAGATTCACAGTCCGGGGAGCTGTTTTTT
-	TRBJ2-3	TRBD1	TRBV29-1	CSVGQGAITDTQYF	TGCAGCGTTGGACAGGGGGCTATCACAGATACGCAGTATTTT
many	TRBJ2-3	TRBD2	TRBV28	CASSLIGLLAGVADTQYF	TGTGCCAGCAGTTTGATAGGCCTACTAGCGGGAGTTGCAGATACGCAGTATTTT
few	TRBJ1-2	-	TRBV10-3	CAIRGALLSLNYGYTF	TGTGCCATCAGGGGGGCACTCCTCAGCCTTAACTATGGCTACACCTTC
many	TRBJ2-3	-	TRBV10-1	CATRPAENPDTQYF	TGCGCCACCAGGCCAGCGGAGAATCCAGATACGCAGTATTTT
few	TRBJ2-7	TRBD1	TRBV29-1	CSVEGQGADEQYF	TGCAGCGTTGAAGGACAGGGGGCGGACGAGCAGTACTTC
-	TRBJ2-3	-	TRBV12-5	CASGLTPFGDTQYF	TGTGCTAGTGGTTTGACCCCTTTTGGCGATACGCAGTATTTT
few	TRBJ2-2	-	TRBV7-9	CASSLEFGTGELFF	TGTGCCAGCAGCTTAGAGTTCGGGACAGGGGAGCTGTTTTTT
many	TRBJ2-2	TRBD2	TRBV5-4	CASSSGTSGRTGELFF	TGTGCCAGCAGCTCAGGGACTAGCGGGAGAACCGGGGAGCTGTTTTTT
many	TRBJ2-2	TRBD2	TRBV12-3/TRBV12-4	CASSRTSGGNTGELFF	TGTGCCAGCAGTAGGACTAGCGGGGGGAACACCGGGGAGCTGTTTTTT
many	TRBJ2-2	TRBD2	TRBV4-1	CASSLRPGTIQNTGELFF	TGCGCCAGCAGCCTCCGTCCCGGGACTATTCAGAACACCGGGGAGCTGTTTTTT
once	TRBJ1-2	TRBD1	TRBV12-3/TRBV12-4	CASILTGGMDGYTF	TGTGCCAGCATCCTTACAGGGGGCATGGATGGCTACACCTTC
many	TRBJ1-3	-	TRBV7-2	CASSLALLSGNTIYF	TGTGCCAGCAGCTTAGCGCTACTTTCTGGAAACACCATATATTTT
-	TRBJ2-2	-	TRBV28	CASTPFGGGGSGELFF	TGTGCCAGCACCCCGTTCGGTGGGGGCGGGTCCGGGGAGCTGTTTTTT
-	TRBJ2-7	-	TRBV10-3	CAITGTSNPSDEQYF	TGTGCCATCACCGGGACTTCCAATCCGAGTGACGAGCAGTACTTC
many	TRBJ1-2	-	TRBV5-6	CASSLAHGYYGYTF	TGTGCCAGCAGCTTGGCCCATGGCTACTATGGCTACACCTTC
-	TRBJ1-1	-	TRBV12-3/TRBV12-4	CASSDGPGGTEAFF	TGTGCCAGCAGTGATGGGCCGGGGGGCACTGAAGCTTTCTTT
many	TRBJ2-2	TRBD2	TRBV7-9	CASSTSGRGTGELFF	TGTGCCAGCAGCACTAGCGGGAGAGGCACCGGGGAGCTGTTTTTT
many	TRBJ2-2	-	TRBV24-1	CATSDWGRTNTGELFF	TGTGCCACCAGTGATTGGGGGAGAACGAACACCGGGGAGCTGTTTTTT
many	TRBJ1-5	-	TRBV5-6	CASSFSTSGDTNQPQHF	TGTGCCAGCAGCTTTTCTACCAGTGGGGACACCAATCAGCCCCAGCATTTT
-	TRBJ2-1	TRBD2	TRBV28	CASSSRRGLAGDSEQFF	TGTGCCAGCAGTTCACGTCGGGGGCTAGCGGGAGACAGTGAGCAGTTCTTC
many	TRBJ1-2	-	TRBV12-5	CASGLATYGYTF	TGTGCTAGTGGTTTGGCGACCTATGGCTACACCTTC
many	TRBJ2-5	-	TRBV7-6	CASSPREAQYF	TGTGCCAGCAGCCCCCGTGAGGCCCAGTACTTC
many	TRBJ1-2	TRBD1	TRBV28	CASSSGTGGGGYTF	TGTGCCAGCAGCTCCGGGACAGGGGGTGGGGGCTACACCTTC
many	TRBJ2-3	TRBD2	TRBV14	CASSHTKLAAPDTQYF	TGTGCCAGCAGCCACACGAAACTAGCGGCCCCAGATACGCAGTATTTT
many	TRBJ2-7	TRBD2	TRBV7-3	CASSLTSGSTYEQYF	TGTGCCAGCAGCTTAACTAGCGGGAGTACCTACGAGCAGTACTTC
-	TRBJ1-2	-	TRBV29-1	CSVEDLYGYTF	TGCAGCGTTGAAGATCTCTATGGCTACACCTTC
-	TRBJ2-3	-	TRBV14	CASSSLLGSDTQYF	TGTGCCAGCAGCTCCCTTCTGGGGTCAGATACGCAGTATTTT
many	TRBJ2-3	-	TRBV5-1	CASSLGRVNTQYF	TGCGCCAGCAGCTTGGGAAGGGTGAATACGCAGTATTTT
many	TRBJ2-2	TRBD2	TRBV2	CASSSGLAGGNTGELFF	TGTGCCAGCAGTTCGGGCCTAGCGGGAGGCAACACCGGGGAGCTGTTTTTT
many	TRBJ2-1	-	TRBV5-8	CASSSDRDPYNEQFF	TGTGCCAGCAGCTCGGACAGAGATCCCTACAATGAGCAGTTCTTC
many	TRBJ2-7	-	TRBV6-1	CASSRGTERGEQYF	TGTGCCAGCAGCCGCGGGACAGAGAGGGGCGAGCAGTACTTC
few	TRBJ2-3	-	TRBV12-5	CASVPAGGTLADTQYF	TGTGCTAGTGTCCCGGCGGGCGGAACTCTGGCAGATACGCAGTATTTT
many	TRBJ2-3	-	TRBV7-6	CASSLASRAGDTQYF	TGTGCCAGCAGCTTAGCCAGCAGGGCTGGAGATACGCAGTATTTT
many	TRBJ1-5	-	TRBV6-2/TRBV6-3	CASRDQRDQPQHF	TGTGCCAGCAGGGATCAGCGCGATCAGCCCCAGCATTTT
few	TRBJ1-2	-	TRBV11-2	CASSPGLRGYGYTF	TGTGCCAGCAGCCCGGGGCTTCGAGGCTATGGCTACACCTTC